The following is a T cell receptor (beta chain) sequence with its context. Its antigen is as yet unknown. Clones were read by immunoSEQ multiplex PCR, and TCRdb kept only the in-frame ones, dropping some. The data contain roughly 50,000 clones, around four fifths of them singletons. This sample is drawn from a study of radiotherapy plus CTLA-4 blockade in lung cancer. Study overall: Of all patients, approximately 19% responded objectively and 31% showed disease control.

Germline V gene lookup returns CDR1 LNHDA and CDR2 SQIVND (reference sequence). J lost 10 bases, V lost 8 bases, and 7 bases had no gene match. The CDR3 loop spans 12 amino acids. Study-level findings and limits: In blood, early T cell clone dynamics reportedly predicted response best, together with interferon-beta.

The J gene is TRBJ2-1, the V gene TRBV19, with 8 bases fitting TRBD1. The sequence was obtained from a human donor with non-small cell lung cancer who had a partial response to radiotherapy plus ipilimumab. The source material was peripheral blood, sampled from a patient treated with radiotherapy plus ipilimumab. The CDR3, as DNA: TGTGCCAGTGGGACAGGCCCATGGGAGCAGTTCTTC. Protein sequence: CASGTGPWEQFF.